One sample yielded the 21 T cell receptor beta chains listed below, sequenced in a study of cytomegalovirus exposure and HLA in healthy donors. Profiling relied on immunoSEQ multiplex PCR, and the TCRdb table lists in-frame clones only, not all of them. This table holds about 130,000 clones, 75% to 90% found once. The sequencing sample was made of PBMCs. The receptors were sampled from a woman aged 18-29 years in good health and CMV-seronegative.

CDR3 in DNA: TGTGCCAGCAGTGAATTTCGGGACAGGGGTCTTAATGAAAAACTGTTTTTT. It specifies CASSEFRDRGLNEKLFF. The chain couples TRBV6-1 to TRBJ1-4, with 10 bases identical to TRBD1. CDR1 is MNHNS and CDR2 is SASEGT in the germline V gene. The CDR3 is 17 amino acids. The J segment lost 4 bases and the V segment lost 2 bases, leaving 7 bases of the junction unmatched.

The rearrangement joins TRBV15 to TRBJ2-1; 7 bases line up with TRBD2. The CDR3 length is 17 residues. V gave up 5 bases and J gave up 2 bases; unmatched junction bases: 12. Per the germline V gene, CDR1 is LNHNV and CDR2 is YYDKDF (reference sequence). The chain's CDR3 is CATSVTTSDPTYNEQFF. CDR3 in DNA: TGTGCCACCAGCGTAACCACTAGCGATCCGACCTACAATGAGCAGTTCTTC.

V and J are TRBV29-1 and TRBJ2-3; possibly TRBD1 for D (5 bases). Trimming removed 2 bases from V and 1 base from J, with 16 bases in between. The CDR3 covers 16 residues. Germline V gives CDR1 SQVTM, CDR2 ANQGSEA. In nucleotides, the CDR3 is TGCAGCGTTGAAAATTTGGGGCAATTCCGCACAGATACGCAGTATTTT. Amino acid sequence: CSVENLGQFRTDTQYF.

The gene calls are TRBV6-5 and TRBJ1-5; a weak D match, TRBD1 (5 bases). The germline V gene encodes CDR1 MNHEY and CDR2 SVGAGI. The CDR3 contains 14 residues. V was clipped by 6 bases and J by 1 base, with 10 bases between them. DNA for the CDR3: TGTGCCAGCAGCTCTCGGGGGAGCAATCAGCCCCAGCATTTT. Protein product: CASSSRGSNQPQHF.

This chain joins TRBV7-9 and TRBJ1-4; D not resolved. The V end was cut by 1 base, the J end by 8 bases, with 5 bases between. This CDR3 has 12 amino acids. The germline gives CDR1 SEHNR, CDR2 FQNEAQ (reference sequence). This chain's CDR3 is CASSLGAEKLFF. Here the CDR3 DNA reads TGTGCCAGCAGCTTAGGTGCGGAAAAACTGTTTTTT.

The chain links TRBV28 to TRBJ2-3, with a possible D match to TRBD1 (5 bases). CDR1 is MDHEN and CDR2 is SYDVKM in the germline V gene. The CDR3 runs 14 residues. Trimming shortened V by 5 bases and J by 2 bases, and 11 bases separated the two germline ends. The CDR3 DNA reads TGTGCCAGCAGTAGAGGACATCCCACAGATACGCAGTATTTT. Translated: CASSRGHPTDTQYF.

The chain recombines TRBV7-2 with TRBJ2-5, with 7 bases that match TRBD2. Per germline, CDR1 SGHTA and CDR2 FQGNSA. V was clipped by 4 bases and J by 2 bases; unmatched bases: 7. CDR3 length equals 15 residues. In nucleotides, the CDR3 is TGTGCCAGCAGCTCTCAGGGCGGGGGACAAGAGACCCAGTACTTC. Its protein product is CASSSQGGGQETQYF.

The V and J genes are TRBV7-9 and TRBJ2-6; a weak D match, TRBD2 (6 bases). The germline V gene has CDR1 SEHNR and CDR2 FQNEAQ (reference sequence). The germline V and J ends were trimmed by 6 bases and 0 bases, with 18 bases remaining between them. CDR3 length: 18 amino acids. The CDR3 DNA reads TGTGCCAGCAGTTCCTGGTGGGAGGCCCTCTCTGGGGCCAACGTCCTGACTTTC. This translates into CASSSWWEALSGANVLTF.

About this clone: Within the sample, other DNA sequences also encode this same CDR3. The gene calls are TRBV30 and TRBJ1-2; the match to TRBD1 covers 8 bases. This CDR3 has 13 amino acids. With V trimmed by 1 base and J by 4 bases, 2 bases remained unmatched. Germline CDR1 and CDR2: GTSNPN and SVGIG (reference sequence). This CDR3 is CAWSAGTGYGYTF. The CDR3 DNA sequence: TGTGCCTGGAGTGCCGGGACAGGCTATGGCTACACCTTC.

This chain connects TRBV21-1 to TRBJ1-5; the table's D gene call, TRBD1, was not cross checked with the DNA. TRBV21-1 is termed a pseudogene. The CDR3 contains 16 residues. CDR3 region: CASSKDGGTVEQPQHF. The CDR3 DNA sequence: TGTGCCAGCAGCAAAGATGGCGGGACAGTGGAACAGCCCCAGCATTTT.

This sequence joins TRBV6-5 and TRBJ2-5, with TRBD1 matching 7 bases. V shed 0 bases and J 5 bases; nucleotides not matched to a gene: 3. The CDR3 sequence is 14 residues long. Looked up from germline, CDR1 is MNHEY and CDR2 is SVGAGI. The CDR3 loop is CASSYSGGGETQYF. The CDR3 DNA follows: TGTGCCAGCAGTTACTCAGGGGGCGGGGAGACCCAGTACTTC.

The gene calls are TRBV4-2 and TRBJ2-3; 13 positions match TRBD2. The CDR3 covers 17 residues. Germline V gene data show CDR1 as LGHNA and CDR2 as YNFKEQ. V shed 6 bases, J shed 2 bases, and the junction held 8 bases outside the gene matches. Here the CDR3 reads CASRRLAGGRYTDTQYF. The CDR3 nucleotides are TGTGCCAGCAGACGACTAGCGGGGGGCCGATACACAGATACGCAGTATTTT.

The gene calls are TRBV11-2 and TRBJ2-1, with 9 positions matching TRBD1. From germline, CDR1 is SGHAT and CDR2 FQNNGV. V lost 3 bases, J lost 9 bases, and 9 bases stayed unmatched. This CDR3 spans 15 amino acids. CDR3 in DNA: TGTGCCAGCAGCTTTTTATGGGACAGGGCAGCTGAGCAGTTCTTC. Translating it yields CASSFLWDRAAEQFF.

The chain uses TRBV7-2 and TRBJ2-1, with 8 bases fitting TRBD1. The J segment lost 6 bases and the V segment lost 7 bases, leaving 11 bases of the junction unmatched. The CDR3 is made up of 15 amino acids. Germline-derived CDR1 and CDR2 are SGHTA and FQGNSA. The CDR3 nucleotides read TGTGCCAGCACCTTCTACGGGACAGGTGCCAATGAGCAGTTCTTC. Residues: CASTFYGTGANEQFF.

This clone was found once. This chain connects TRBV27 to TRBJ1-1; D is perhaps TRBD1 (5 bases). CDR1 is MNHEY and CDR2 is SMNVEV in the germline V gene (reference sequence). V gave up 5 bases and J gave up 4 bases, with 17 bases separating them. There are 15 residues in the CDR3. In DNA, the CDR3 is TGTGCCAGCAGTAACCGACAGTCCCCACCCACTGAAGCTTTCTTT. It yields the protein CASSNRQSPPTEAFF.

The chain carries TRBV4-2 and TRBJ2-3; TRBD1 aligns across 8 bases. This CDR3 spans 16 amino acids. Germline assignment: CDR1 LGHNA and CDR2 YNFKEQ. The junction had 9 bases not matched to a gene; V was cut back by 3 bases and J by 4 bases. DNA for the CDR3: TGTGCCAGCAGCCACACGACAGGGGTCAAGGCAGATACGCAGTATTTT. This codes for CASSHTTGVKADTQYF.

The V gene is TRBV6-6, the J gene TRBJ1-1; D unclear. This CDR3 comprises 11 residues. The ends were cut back, 2 bases at V and 7 bases at J, with 5 bases in the middle. Germline V gene data show CDR1 as MNHNY and CDR2 as SVGAGI (reference sequence). CDR3 loop: CASSYTHEAFF. The CDR3, as DNA: TGTGCCAGCAGTTACACACATGAAGCTTTCTTT.

The chain uses TRBV27 and TRBJ2-7; 9 bases match TRBD1. The germline gives CDR1 MNHEY, CDR2 SMNVEV (reference sequence). CDR3 length: 15 residues. The trim removed 3 bases at V and 0 bases at J, leaving 3 bases unmatched. The CDR3 DNA reads TGTGCCAGCAGTTTGGGACAGGGCCTCTCCTACGAGCAGTACTTC. Translated: CASSLGQGLSYEQYF.

This clone was found once. This sequence joins TRBV28 and TRBJ2-3; TRBD2 is a possible D gene (5 bases). V lost 7 bases, J lost 2 bases, and 10 bases lay in between. Germline values: CDR1 MDHEN, CDR2 SYDVKM. This CDR3 has 13 amino acids. The CDR3 coding sequence is TGTGCCAGCACCCAGCGGTACACAGATACGCAGTATTTT. Amino acid sequence: CASTQRYTDTQYF.

This chain connects TRBV6-5 to TRBJ1-2; TRBD1 is a possible D gene (5 bases). This CDR3 has 14 residues. Trimming pared 7 bases from V and 8 bases from J, leaving 20 bases between. Germline V gene sequence: CDR1 MNHEY, CDR2 SVGAGI. The CDR3 region is CASTNTAVPGGYTF. The DNA of the CDR3 is TGTGCCAGCACCAATACAGCCGTCCCAGGGGGCTACACCTTC.

CDR3 DNA: TGCGCCAGCAGAGGGGAGGACCTCCCGGGGGGAGAAGGGCGCACCGGGGAGCTGTTTTTT. This translates into CASRGEDLPGGEGRTGELFF. The chain is built from TRBV23-1 and TRBJ2-2, with 7 bases matching TRBD2. TRBV23-1 is reported as an ORF; its role is uncertain. The V segment lost 6 bases and the J segment 4 bases; nucleotides outside the gene matches: 23. The CDR3 contains 20 residues.